The source of this TCR beta chain is a study of T cell responses to AZD1222 COVID-19 vaccine. The study's findings and limits: In all cases, repertoires were sampled only after the peak T cell response. Clonal diversity was possibly underestimated; the donors were predominantly white British and more often female. The study identified only a handful of AZD1222 recipients as seropositive at baseline. Spike-specific TCR repertoires showed rising breadth and depth after two AZD1222 doses.

The V gene lost 11 bases and the J gene lost 3 bases, with 14 bases spanning the gap. This CDR3 contains 13 residues. Germline values: CDR1 MNHEY, CDR2 SVGAGI. The repertoire was sequenced with immunoSEQ multiplex PCR; TCRdb's copy has only in-frame clones and lacks some. This table has under 100,000 clones, 80% to 90% appearing once. A word on this clone: Its antigen is not known.

The source material was peripheral blood, sampled 28 days after the second AZD1222 dose. This receptor was identified in an adult who received the AZD1222 COVID-19 vaccine. The chain carries TRBV6-5 and TRBJ1-5; D gene ambiguous. CDR3 region: CACKSSPNQPQHF. The CDR3 nucleotides are TGTGCCTGCAAGTCCTCCCCCAATCAGCCCCAGCATTTT.